The clone carrying this TCR beta chain was seen ten or more times. The antigen remains unidentified. From germline, CDR1 is DFQATT and CDR2 SNEGSKA (reference sequence). The ends were cut back, 1 base at V and 2 bases at J, with 3 bases in the middle. There are 12 residues in the CDR3. This sample's RNA came from whole unsorted tissue. Between August and November 2014, newly diagnosed, chemotherapy-naive lung cancer patients underwent thoracic surgery in China. This record comes from a study of tumor and adjacent non-tumor tissue in lung cancer. Study-level information: Patients were aged roughly 30 to 76, roughly nine men and roughly 5 women, stage I to III. Study-level findings and limits: TCR diversity was significantly greater in tumor than normal lung tissue. In normal lung, the top 100 clones were significantly more dominant than in tumor.

Three rounds of nested PCR, following a modified ARM-PCR protocol, produced the TCRbeta library. TCRdb reprocessed the multiplex PCR reads via MiXCR and lists one record per CDR3 protein. The sample carries roughly 200,000 distinct CDR3 sequences, 60% to 85% recorded once. This receptor was taken from a man aged 60 to 69 with non-small cell lung cancer. Source material: lung tumor tissue. This chain connects TRBV20-1 to TRBJ1-5; no definite D call. CDR3 sequence: CSARAGNQPQHF. The DNA of the CDR3 is TGCAGTGCTAGAGCGGGCAATCAGCCCCAGCATTTT.